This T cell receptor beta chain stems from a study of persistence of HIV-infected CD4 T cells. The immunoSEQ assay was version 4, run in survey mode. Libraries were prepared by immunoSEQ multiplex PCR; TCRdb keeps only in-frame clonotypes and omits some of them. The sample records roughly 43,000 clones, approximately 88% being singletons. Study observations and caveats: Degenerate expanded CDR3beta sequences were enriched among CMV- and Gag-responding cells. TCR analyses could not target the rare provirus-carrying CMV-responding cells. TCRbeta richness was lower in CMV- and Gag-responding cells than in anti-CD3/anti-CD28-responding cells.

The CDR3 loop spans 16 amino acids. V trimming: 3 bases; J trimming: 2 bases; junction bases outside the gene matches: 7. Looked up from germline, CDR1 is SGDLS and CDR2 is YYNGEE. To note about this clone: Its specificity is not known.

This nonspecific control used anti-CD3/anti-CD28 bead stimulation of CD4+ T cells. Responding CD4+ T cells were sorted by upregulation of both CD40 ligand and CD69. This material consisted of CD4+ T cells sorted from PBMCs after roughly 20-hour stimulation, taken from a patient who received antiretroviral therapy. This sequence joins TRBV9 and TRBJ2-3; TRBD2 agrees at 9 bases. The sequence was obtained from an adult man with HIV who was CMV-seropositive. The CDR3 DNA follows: TGTGCCAGCAGCGGTGCGGGGGGGCGCTTCACAGATACGCAGTATTTT. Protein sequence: CASSGAGGRFTDTQYF. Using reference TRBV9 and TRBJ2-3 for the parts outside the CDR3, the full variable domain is DSGVTQTPKHLITATGQRVTLRCSPRSGDLSVYWYQQSLDQGLQFLIQYYNGEERAKGNILERFSAQQFPDLHSELNLSSLELGDSALYFCASSGAGGRFTDTQYFGPGTRLTVL.